The T cell receptor beta chain described here comes from a study of blood T cells in healthy people across ages. Study-wide findings and caveats: Donors of long life had a larger count of naive CD4+ cells and greater diversity than aged donors.

A sample-barcoded 5' primer and a J-beta primer mix were used in a second PCR of roughly 6 to 11 cycles. TCRdb fed the 5' RACE reads into MiXCR, producing one record per CDR3 protein. The sample consists of hundreds of thousands of distinct CDR3 sequences, roughly 60% of them appearing once. CDR3 length: 16 residues. The germline V gene has CDR1 SNHLY and CDR2 FYNNEI. The junction had 6 bases not matched to a gene; V was cut back by 3 bases and J by 7 bases. As concerns this clonotype: The antigen is unknown.

The sequence derives from a man under 40 in good health. The chain combines TRBV2 with TRBJ1-6; 10 bases align to TRBD1. The sample was blood. The CDR3 loop is CASSDSGDRGNSPLHF. In DNA form, the CDR3 reads TGTGCCAGCAGTGACAGCGGGGACAGGGGAAATTCACCCCTCCACTTT.